These 24 T cell receptor beta chains came from one sample sequenced in a study of neoadjuvant anti-PD-1 for oral cavity cancer. Sequencing used immunoSEQ multiplex PCR; TCRdb keeps in-frame clones, though not all of them. The sample carries around 12,000 clones, 50% to 75% recorded once. The material was PBMCs, obtained before nivolumab (anti-PD-1) treatment. The receptors derive from a person aged 35 to 85 with oral cavity squamous cell carcinoma.

This rearrangement joins TRBV7-9 to TRBJ2-2, with 8 positions matching TRBD2. The CDR3 totals 16 residues. CDR1 is SEHNR, CDR2 FQNEAQ, per germline (reference sequence). J was trimmed by 5 bases and V by 1 base; bases with no gene match: 6. CDR3 residues: CASSLGLARDTGELFF. The CDR3 DNA sequence: TGTGCCAGCAGCTTAGGACTAGCGAGAGATACCGGGGAGCTGTTTTTT.

The rearrangement uses TRBV28 and TRBJ2-3; D may match TRBD1 or TRBD2 (6 bases each). Germline V gene data show CDR1 as MDHEN and CDR2 as SYDVKM. Trimming took off 5 bases at V and 6 bases at J, with 15 bases between the two ends. This CDR3 spans 14 amino acids. The CDR3 coding sequence is TGTGCCAGCAGTGGGGGGCAGGGGCCGGATACGCAGTATTTT. Translated, it gives CASSGGQGPDTQYF.

The rearrangement links TRBV5-1 to TRBJ2-3, with D possibly matching TRBD1 (5 bases). This CDR3 is 12 amino acids long. Trimming left V 10 bases short and J 1 base short, with 10 bases between. Germline CDR1 is SGHRS and CDR2 is YFSETQ. CDR3: CASGIRTDTQYF. As DNA, the CDR3 is TGCGCCTCAGGGATTCGCACAGATACGCAGTATTTT.

CDR3 DNA sequence: TGTGCCAGCAGCCTCACCTACGAGCAGTACTTC. Its translation is CASSLTYEQYF. This chain uses TRBV7-2 with TRBJ2-7; no clear D. The CDR3 is made up of 11 amino acids. Trimming stripped 5 bases from V and 2 bases from J, with 4 bases between. From germline, CDR1 is SGHTA and CDR2 FQGNSA.

This clone was counted a single time. The chain combines TRBV2 with TRBJ2-1; D is undetermined. This CDR3 is built from 13 residues. The V gene's germline CDR1 is SNHLY and CDR2 FYNNEI. Trimming left V 1 base short and J 10 bases short, with 11 bases between. CDR3 in DNA: TGTGCCAGCAGTGAAGGTATGGGAAGGGAGCAGTTCTTC. The encoded protein is CASSEGMGREQFF.

There are a few counts of this clone. The chain recombines TRBV9 with TRBJ2-2; D not certain. In germline, CDR1 is SGDLS, CDR2 YYNGEE. CDR3 length equals 12 residues. V shed 1 base and J shed 7 bases, with 5 bases lying between them. DNA of the CDR3: TGTGCCAGCAGCGTATCTGACGGGGAGCTGTTTTTT. Protein sequence: CASSVSDGELFF.

This clone was counted a few times. This chain connects TRBV12-5 to TRBJ2-5; D gene unclear. Trimming pared 6 bases from V and 5 bases from J, leaving 7 bases between. Germline V lookup: CDR1 LGHNT, CDR2 FRNRAP. The CDR3 covers 11 residues. CDR3 sequence (DNA): TGTGCTAGTGGCCCGCGGGAGACCCAGTACTTC. The encoded protein is CASGPRETQYF. The full variable domain, with the rest looked up from reference TRBV12-5 and TRBJ2-5, is DARVTQTPRHKVTEMGQEVTMRCQPILGHNTVFWYRQTMMQGLELLAYFRNRAPLDDSGMPKDRFSAEMPDATLATLKIQPSEPRDSAVYFCASGPRETQYFGPGTRLLVL.

In its sample, this clone was seen once. The chain uses TRBV19 and TRBJ2-1; D is uncertain. Between the trimmed V and J ends, which lost 0 bases and 8 bases, there was a span of 11 bases. This CDR3 has 14 amino acids. The germline V gene encodes CDR1 LNHDA and CDR2 SQIVND (reference sequence). CDR3 bases: TGTGCCAGTAGTATAGACCCTAGGTCCGATGAGCAGTTCTTC. Residues: CASSIDPRSDEQFF. The full variable domain, its missing parts supplied by reference TRBV19 and TRBJ2-1, is DGGITQSPKYLFRKEGQNVTLSCEQNLNHDAMYWYRQDPGQGLRLIYYSQIVNDFQKGDIAEGYSVSREKKESFPLTVTSAQKNPTAFYLCASSIDPRSDEQFFGPGTRLTVL.

The chain joins TRBV7-2 to TRBJ2-7, with 16 bases identical to TRBD2. V lost 5 bases, J lost 5 bases, and 9 bases stayed unmatched. This CDR3 contains 17 residues. CDR1 is SGHTA, CDR2 FQGNSA, per germline. CDR3 sequence: CASSTGTSGRALNEQYF. CDR3 DNA sequence: TGTGCCAGCAGCACCGGGACTAGCGGGAGGGCCTTAAACGAGCAGTACTTC.

The table lists this clone with a few counts. The chain recombines TRBV5-6 with TRBJ1-4, with a tentative D call TRBD1 (5 bases). V shed 5 bases and J shed 6 bases, with 17 bases lying between them. The CDR3 has 15 amino acids. Germline CDR1 SGHDT, CDR2 YYEEEE. The CDR3 is CASSQSPGRDEKLFF. DNA for the CDR3: TGTGCCAGCAGTCAAAGCCCGGGACGGGATGAAAAACTGTTTTTT.

V gene TRBV18 combines with J gene TRBJ2-1; 8 nucleotides agree with TRBD2. This CDR3 is built from 14 residues. The germline gives CDR1 KGHSH, CDR2 LQKENI. V trimming: 0 bases; J trimming: 10 bases; junction bases outside the gene matches: 5. The CDR3 here is CASSPPGLVMEQFF. The CDR3 coding sequence is TGTGCCAGCTCACCACCGGGACTAGTTATGGAGCAGTTCTTC.

This clone appeared a few times. CDR3 coding DNA: TGTGCCAGCAGCTTGGGCTACTTAAACACCGGGGAGCTGTTTTTT. Amino acids: CASSLGYLNTGELFF. The chain recombines TRBV5-8 with TRBJ2-2; D unclear. Germline CDR1 is SGHTS and CDR2 is YDEGEE. This CDR3 is built from 15 residues. V gave up 0 bases and J gave up 2 bases, with 8 bases separating them.

The chain couples TRBV7-3 to TRBJ2-5, with 8 nucleotides matching TRBD2. CDR1 and CDR2 from the germline V gene are SGHTA and FQGTGA. The trim removed 6 bases at V and 4 bases at J, leaving 10 bases unmatched. CDR3 length: 15 residues. The CDR3 DNA sequence: TGTGCCAGCAGTTATGCCGCGGGAGGCATAGAGACCCAGTACTTC. It is translated as CASSYAAGGIETQYF.

The chain couples TRBV4-1 to TRBJ1-1; 9 bases are a match to TRBD1. The CDR3 extends over 17 amino acids. Per germline, CDR1 MGHRA and CDR2 YSYEKL. Trimming cost V 4 bases and J 1 base; bases outside gene matches: 10. CDR3 sequence (DNA): TGCGCCAGCAGCCGTTTAGGACAGGGGATTACGAACACTGAAGCTTTCTTT. Translated, it gives CASSRLGQGITNTEAFF.

The gene calls are TRBV5-6 and TRBJ1-4; D perhaps matches TRBD1 (6 bases). CDR1 is SGHDT and CDR2 is YYEEEE in the germline V gene. Trimming removed 1 base at V and 8 bases at J, with 21 bases between. This CDR3 has 17 residues. This CDR3 reads CASSLWGTGGAGEKLFF. CDR3 DNA sequence: TGTGCCAGCAGCTTGTGGGGGACGGGGGGCGCTGGAGAAAAACTGTTTTTT.

V usage is TRBV5-6 and J usage is TRBJ2-5; 7 bases align to TRBD1. V dropped 4 bases and J dropped 2; count of bases not matched to a gene: 8. Germline CDR1 is SGHDT and CDR2 is YYEEEE. The CDR3 has 15 amino acids. CDR3 region: CASSTYLQGQETQYF. The CDR3 DNA follows: TGTGCCAGCAGCACCTACTTACAGGGGCAAGAGACCCAGTACTTC.

V usage is TRBV7-8 and J usage is TRBJ2-7; 9 nucleotides align to TRBD1. V trimming: 3 bases; J trimming: 4 bases; junction bases outside the gene matches: 10. Germline assignment: CDR1 SGHVS and CDR2 FQNEAQ. The CDR3 consists of 16 residues. The CDR3 sequence is CASSFLPGQGPYEQYF. CDR3 coding DNA: TGTGCCAGCAGCTTCCTACCGGGACAGGGCCCTTACGAGCAGTACTTC. Looking up the rest from reference TRBV7-8 and TRBJ2-7 gives the full variable domain: GAGVSQSPRYKVAKRGQDVALRCDPISGHVSLFWYQQALGQGPEFLTYFQNEAQLDKSGLPSDRFFAERPEGSVSTLKIQRTQQEDSAVYLCASSFLPGQGPYEQYFGPGTRLTVT.

The CDR3 is CASSWGQSYNEQFF. The CDR3 nucleotides are TGTGCCAGCAGCTGGGGACAGTCTTACAATGAGCAGTTCTTC. The V call is TRBV6-6, the J call TRBJ2-1; TRBD1 agrees at 7 bases. V dropped 6 bases and J dropped 4; count of bases not matched to a gene: 6. Germline CDR1 and CDR2: MNHNY and SVGAGI (reference sequence). The CDR3 sequence is 14 residues long.

This clone was counted between two and nine times. CDR3 DNA sequence: TGTGCCAGCAGCCATAGAAGAGGGGCTACCGGGGAGCTGTTTTTT. It translates to CASSHRRGATGELFF. The chain has TRBV4-2 and TRBJ2-2, with D possibly called TRBD1 or TRBD2 (5 bases each). Germline CDR1 and CDR2: LGHNA and YNFKEQ. V lost 3 bases and J 5 bases, leaving 13 bases between the germline ends. The CDR3 runs to 15 residues.

This chain links TRBV5-1 with TRBJ2-7; TRBD2 aligns across 7 bases. Germline values: CDR1 SGHRS, CDR2 YFSETQ. V was pared by 3 bases and J by 6 bases, with 12 bases of the junction left unmatched. The CDR3 is made up of 15 amino acids. The CDR3 region is CASSSSAGARSEQYF. CDR3 nucleotide sequence: TGCGCCAGCAGCTCCTCGGCGGGAGCTCGATCCGAGCAGTACTTC.

The rearrangement uses TRBV5-1 and TRBJ2-7; 9 bases are shared with TRBD2. Germline assignment: CDR1 SGHRS and CDR2 YFSETQ. The CDR3 consists of 16 residues. Trimming at V came to 4 bases and at J to 5 bases, leaving 13 bases not matched to a gene. The CDR3 here is CASSASTSGLLHEQYF. The CDR3 coding sequence is TGCGCCAGCAGCGCTTCGACTAGCGGACTGCTCCACGAGCAGTACTTC.

This clone was observed a few times. V gene TRBV2 combines with J gene TRBJ1-1, with no clear D. Between the trimmed V and J ends, which lost 6 bases and 3 bases, there was a span of 14 bases. The CDR3 is 14 amino acids. Per germline, CDR1 SNHLY and CDR2 FYNNEI. The CDR3 reads CASSPLGSDTEAFF. As DNA, the CDR3 is TGTGCCAGCAGCCCTCTGGGGAGCGACACTGAAGCTTTCTTT.

This clone was detected a few times. The rearrangement links TRBV5-1 to TRBJ1-4, with D hard to call. CDR1 is SGHRS, CDR2 YFSETQ, per germline. CDR3 length: 15 amino acids. Trimming cost V 4 bases and J 4 bases, with 14 bases left between them. CDR3 bases: TGCGCCAGCAGCAGCACCGGGTCTTATAATGAAAAACTGTTTTTT. The encoded protein is CASSSTGSYNEKLFF.

The rearrangement links TRBV11-2 to TRBJ2-2, with no clear D. V was clipped by 6 bases and J by 1 base, with 12 bases between them. The CDR3 spans 15 residues. Germline CDR1 and CDR2: SGHAT and FQNNGV. CDR3 loop: CASSSSRRNTGELFF. The CDR3 nucleotides read TGTGCCAGCAGTTCGTCTAGGAGGAACACCGGGGAGCTGTTTTTT. The complete variable domain, with remaining parts taken from reference TRBV11-2 and TRBJ2-2, reads EAGVAQSPRYKIIEKRQSVAFWCNPISGHATLYWYQQILGQGPKLLIQFQNNGVVDDSQLPKDRFSAERLKGVDSTLKIQPAKLEDSAVYLCASSSSRRNTGELFFGEGSRLTVL.